The 10 T cell receptor beta chains given below trace back to one sample, sequenced in a study of radiation and T cells in renal cell carcinoma. Here immunoSEQ multiplex PCR was the method, and the copy in TCRdb shows in-frame clones only, minus some. The sample yields around 140,000 clones, less than 90% seen once. Time point in this sample: baseline pretreatment blood. Treatment denoted: 15 Gy SBRT to primary tumor, nephrectomy 4 weeks later. The sequences come from blood, collected from a patient whose treatment included radiotherapy and nephrectomy. These receptors originate from a woman in her fifties or sixties with renal cell carcinoma.

The CDR3 sequence: CAISGLSVAGVEQYF. Here the CDR3 DNA reads TGTGCCATCAGTGGGTTGTCGGTAGCGGGAGTTGAGCAGTACTTC. The J gene is TRBJ2-7, the V gene TRBV10-3; 9 nucleotides line up with TRBD2. The CDR3 extends over 15 amino acids. CDR1 and CDR2 from the germline V gene are ENHRY and SYGVKD. V lost 4 bases, J lost 7 bases, and 11 bases stayed unmatched.

This chain links TRBV10-1 with TRBJ1-1; D gene uncertain. V dropped 6 bases and J dropped 0 bases, with 8 bases sitting between them. This CDR3 spans 13 amino acids. Germline V lookup: CDR1 WNHNN, CDR2 SYGVQD (reference sequence). The CDR3, as DNA: TGCGCCAGCAGCAAAGCACTGAACACTGAAGCTTTCTTT. It encodes CASSKALNTEAFF.

CDR3 protein: CASSLSGRIHNEQFF. As DNA, the CDR3 is TGTGCCAGCAGCTTAAGCGGGAGGATCCACAATGAGCAGTTCTTC. This sequence joins TRBV7-2 and TRBJ2-1; TRBD2 agrees at 9 bases. The CDR3 runs 15 residues. After removal of 2 bases from V and 5 bases from J, the junction contained 4 bases not matched to a gene. The V gene's germline CDR1 is SGHTA and CDR2 FQGNSA.

The gene calls are TRBV18 and TRBJ2-7; 7 nucleotides line up with TRBD1. Germline V CDR1 and CDR2: KGHSH, LQKENI. The CDR3 totals 14 residues. J was trimmed by 6 bases and V by 3 bases; bases with no gene match: 8. The CDR3 loop reads CASSPVGTAPEQYF. The CDR3 bases are TGTGCCAGCTCACCCGTGGGGACAGCACCCGAGCAGTACTTC.

A word on this clone: Other DNA sequences in the same sample also yield this CDR3. The CDR3: CASSLGQGTYEQYF. In nucleotides, the CDR3 is TGTGCCAGCTCACTGGGGCAGGGGACCTACGAGCAGTACTTC. This rearrangement joins TRBV7-9 to TRBJ2-7; possible D gene TRBD1, 6 bases. Germline V lookup: CDR1 SEHNR, CDR2 FQNEAQ (reference sequence). The CDR3 runs to 14 residues. Trimming stripped 8 bases from V and 2 bases from J, with 16 bases between.

This clone occurred a few times. The chain couples TRBV5-1 to TRBJ1-1; D remains ambiguous. The CDR3 has 14 residues. V shed 5 bases and J shed 0 bases, with 11 bases lying between them. Germline V gene sequence: CDR1 SGHRS, CDR2 YFSETQ. In nucleotides, the CDR3 is TGCGCCAGCAGATTCCAAGAGATGAACACTGAAGCTTTCTTT. Translation: CASRFQEMNTEAFF.

The CDR3 DNA follows: TGTGCCAGCCTGTCCGGGGTCTCAAATGGGGCTTTCTTT. Protein: CASLSGVSNGAFF. V and J are TRBV25-1 and TRBJ1-1; no definite D call. V shed 8 bases and J shed 11 bases, with 21 bases lying between them. The germline gives CDR1 MGHDK, CDR2 SYGVNS. This CDR3 comprises 13 residues.

This rearrangement joins TRBV2 to TRBJ2-7, with a tentative D call TRBD1 (6 bases). The CDR3 is made up of 13 amino acids. The V and J ends lost 5 bases and 7 bases respectively, with 15 bases between them. Germline CDR1 reads SNHLY; CDR2 reads FYNNEI. The CDR3 sequence is CASSKNRAEEQYF. The CDR3 DNA is TGTGCCAGCAGTAAAAACAGGGCTGAAGAGCAGTACTTC.

The chain combines TRBV6-6 with TRBJ1-1; 9 positions agree with TRBD1. Germline CDR1 is MNHNY and CDR2 is SVGAGI (reference sequence). With V trimmed by 5 bases and J by 2 bases, 6 bases remained unmatched. There are 15 residues in the CDR3. The CDR3 reads CASSGGTGINTEAFF. DNA of the CDR3: TGTGCCAGCAGTGGCGGGACAGGGATCAACACTGAAGCTTTCTTT.

The V call is TRBV27, the J call TRBJ2-2; weak D call: TRBD2 (5 bases). V lost 5 bases, J lost 0 bases, and 10 bases lay in between. The germline CDR1 and CDR2 sequences are MNHEY and SMNVEV (reference sequence). The length of the CDR3 is 15 residues. The CDR3 DNA sequence: TGTGCCAGCAGTCGCCGGGAAACGAACACCGGGGAGCTGTTTTTT. This encodes CASSRRETNTGELFF.